This T cell receptor (beta chain) came from a study of blood T cell repertoires in COVID-19. On the study more broadly: From T cells, B-cell-depleted T cells, or PBMCs came the material, which was cDNA or gDNA.

How the authors handled the data: Nucleated cell counts were estimated from reference gene primer amplification. Clones were sequenced by immunoSEQ multiplex PCR, and TCRdb holds only the in-frame ones, with some missing. Clone size and V and J calls were adopted from that table, with D and trimming inferred from the DNA. The sample gives about 230,000 clones, roughly 83% of which show up once; about 2.5% is in the top ten. The CDR3 has 13 amino acids. CDR1 and CDR2 (germline): LNHDA, SQIVND (reference sequence). V lost 4 bases and J lost 5, with 9 bases in between. The sequence came from a woman in her seventies with active or convalescent COVID-19. The chain has TRBV19 and TRBJ1-5, with D possibly matching TRBD1 (5 bases). The source material was peripheral blood. The CDR3 bases are TGTGCCAGTAGTACCGTCAGGGATCAGCCCCAGCATTTT. It yields the protein CASSTVRDQPQHF.